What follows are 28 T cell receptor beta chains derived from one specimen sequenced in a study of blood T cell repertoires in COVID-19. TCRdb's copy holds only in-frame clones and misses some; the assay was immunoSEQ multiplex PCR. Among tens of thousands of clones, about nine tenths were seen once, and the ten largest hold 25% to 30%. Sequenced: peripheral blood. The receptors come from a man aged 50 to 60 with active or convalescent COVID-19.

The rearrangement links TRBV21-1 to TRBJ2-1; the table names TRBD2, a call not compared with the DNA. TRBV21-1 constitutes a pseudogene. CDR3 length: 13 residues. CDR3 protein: CASSKASYNEQFF. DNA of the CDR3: TGTGCCAGCAGCAAAGCGTCGTACAATGAGCAGTTCTTC.

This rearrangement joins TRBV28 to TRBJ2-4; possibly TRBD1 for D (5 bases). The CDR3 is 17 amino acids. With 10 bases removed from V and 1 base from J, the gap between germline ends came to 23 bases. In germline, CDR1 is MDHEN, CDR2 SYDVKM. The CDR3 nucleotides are TGTGCCACCCTCGCAGGCAGGGTATTTGCGGCCAAAAACATTCAGTACTTC. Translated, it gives CATLAGRVFAAKNIQYF.

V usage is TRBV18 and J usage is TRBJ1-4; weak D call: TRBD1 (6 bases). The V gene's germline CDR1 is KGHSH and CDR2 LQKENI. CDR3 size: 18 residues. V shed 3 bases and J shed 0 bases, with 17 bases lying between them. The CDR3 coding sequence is TGTGCCAGCTCACCGACAGGAGCTGGGTCTCCAACTAATGAAAAACTGTTTTTT. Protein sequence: CASSPTGAGSPTNEKLFF.

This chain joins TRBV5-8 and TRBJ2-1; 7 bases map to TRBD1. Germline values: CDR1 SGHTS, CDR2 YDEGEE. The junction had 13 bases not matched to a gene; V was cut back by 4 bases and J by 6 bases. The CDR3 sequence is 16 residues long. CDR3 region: CASSDREGHLLNEQFF. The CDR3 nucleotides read TGTGCCAGCAGCGACAGGGAAGGGCATCTCCTCAATGAGCAGTTCTTC.

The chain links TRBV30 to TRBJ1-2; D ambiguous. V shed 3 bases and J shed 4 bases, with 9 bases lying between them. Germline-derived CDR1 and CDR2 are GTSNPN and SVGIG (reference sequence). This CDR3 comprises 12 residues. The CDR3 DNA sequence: TGTGCCTGGAGCTTGACGGGCTATGGCTACACCTTC. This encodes CAWSLTGYGYTF.

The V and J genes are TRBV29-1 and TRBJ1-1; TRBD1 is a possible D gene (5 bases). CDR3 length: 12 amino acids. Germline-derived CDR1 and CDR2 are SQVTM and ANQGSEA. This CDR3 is CSARDGNTEAFF. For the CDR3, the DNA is TGCAGTGCCAGGGATGGAAACACTGAAGCTTTCTTT.

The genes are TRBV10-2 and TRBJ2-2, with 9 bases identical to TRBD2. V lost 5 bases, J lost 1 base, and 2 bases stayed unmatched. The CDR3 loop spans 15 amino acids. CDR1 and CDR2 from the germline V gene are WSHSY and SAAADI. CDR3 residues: CASSISGGNTGELFF. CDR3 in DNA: TGCGCCAGCAGTATTAGCGGGGGGAACACCGGGGAGCTGTTTTTT.

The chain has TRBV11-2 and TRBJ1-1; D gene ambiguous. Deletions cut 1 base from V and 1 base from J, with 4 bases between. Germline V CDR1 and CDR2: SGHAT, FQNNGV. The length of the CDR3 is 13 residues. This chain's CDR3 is CASSLAGNTEAFF. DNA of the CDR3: TGTGCCAGCAGCTTAGCCGGGAACACTGAAGCTTTCTTT.

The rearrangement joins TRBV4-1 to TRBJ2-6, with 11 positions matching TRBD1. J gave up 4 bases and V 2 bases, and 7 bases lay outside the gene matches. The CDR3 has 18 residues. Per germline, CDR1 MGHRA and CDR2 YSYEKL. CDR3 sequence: CASSQPGQGGFGANVLTF. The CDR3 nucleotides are TGCGCCAGCAGCCAACCGGGACAGGGGGGCTTCGGGGCCAACGTCCTGACTTTC.

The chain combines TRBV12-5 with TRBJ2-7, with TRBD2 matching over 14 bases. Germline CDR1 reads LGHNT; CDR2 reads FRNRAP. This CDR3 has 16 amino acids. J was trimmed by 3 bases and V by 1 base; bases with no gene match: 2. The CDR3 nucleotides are TGTGCTAGTGGTTTGGCGGGACTAGCGGGGGACTACGAGCAGTACTTC. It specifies CASGLAGLAGDYEQYF.

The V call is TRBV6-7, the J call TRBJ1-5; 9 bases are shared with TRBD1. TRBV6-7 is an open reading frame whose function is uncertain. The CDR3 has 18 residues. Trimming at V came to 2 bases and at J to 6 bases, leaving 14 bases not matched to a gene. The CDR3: CASSYIDRTGDGSQPQHF. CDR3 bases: TGTGCCAGCAGTTACATAGATAGGACAGGGGATGGGTCTCAGCCCCAGCATTTT.

CDR3 coding DNA: TGTGCCAGCAGTTCCTCGGGACAGGGGGAGAATGAGCAGTTCTTC. It translates to CASSSSGQGENEQFF. The gene calls are TRBV28 and TRBJ2-1, with TRBD1 identical over 11 bases. After removal of 4 bases from V and 7 bases from J, the junction contained 6 bases not matched to a gene. Germline assignment: CDR1 MDHEN and CDR2 SYDVKM. This CDR3 region has 15 residues.

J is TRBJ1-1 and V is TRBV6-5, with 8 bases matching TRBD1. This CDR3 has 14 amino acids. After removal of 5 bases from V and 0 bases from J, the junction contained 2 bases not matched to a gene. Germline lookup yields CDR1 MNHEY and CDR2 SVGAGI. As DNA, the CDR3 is TGTGCCAGCAGTCCGGGACAGGTGAACACTGAAGCTTTCTTT. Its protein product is CASSPGQVNTEAFF.

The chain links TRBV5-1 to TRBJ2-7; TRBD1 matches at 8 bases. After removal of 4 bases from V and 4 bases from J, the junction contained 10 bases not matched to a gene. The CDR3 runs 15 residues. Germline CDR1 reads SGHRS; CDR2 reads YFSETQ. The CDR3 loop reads CASSGGTNRGYEQYF. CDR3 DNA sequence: TGCGCCAGCAGCGGCGGTACGAACAGGGGGTACGAGCAGTACTTC.

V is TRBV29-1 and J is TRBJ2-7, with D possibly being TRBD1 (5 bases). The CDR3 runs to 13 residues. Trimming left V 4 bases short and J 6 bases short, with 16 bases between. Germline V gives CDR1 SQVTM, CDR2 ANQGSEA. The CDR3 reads CSVARSQGAEQYF. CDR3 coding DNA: TGCAGCGTTGCCCGAAGCCAGGGCGCCGAGCAGTACTTC.

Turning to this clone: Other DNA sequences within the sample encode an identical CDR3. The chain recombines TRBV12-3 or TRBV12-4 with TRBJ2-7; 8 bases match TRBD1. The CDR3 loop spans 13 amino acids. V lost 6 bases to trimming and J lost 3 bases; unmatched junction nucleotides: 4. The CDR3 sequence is CASSPTGGYEQYF. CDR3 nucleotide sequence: TGTGCCAGCAGCCCTACAGGGGGCTACGAGCAGTACTTC.

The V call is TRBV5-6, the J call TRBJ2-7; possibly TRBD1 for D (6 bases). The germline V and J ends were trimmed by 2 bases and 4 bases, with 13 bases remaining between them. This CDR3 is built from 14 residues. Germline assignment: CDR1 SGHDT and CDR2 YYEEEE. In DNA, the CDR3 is TGTGCCAGCAGCTTCCCGGGGACAAATTACGAGCAGTACTTC. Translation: CASSFPGTNYEQYF. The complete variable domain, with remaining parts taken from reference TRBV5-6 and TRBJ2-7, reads DAGVTQSPTHLIKTRGQQVTLRCSPKSGHDTVSWYQQALGQGPQFIFQYYEEEERQRGNFPDRFSGHQFPNYSSELNVNALLLGDSALYLCASSFPGTNYEQYFGPGTRLTVT.

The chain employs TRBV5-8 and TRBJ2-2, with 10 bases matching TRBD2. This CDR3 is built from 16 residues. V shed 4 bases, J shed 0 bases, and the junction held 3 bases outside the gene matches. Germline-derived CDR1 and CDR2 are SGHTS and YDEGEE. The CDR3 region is CASSKGTSANTGELFF. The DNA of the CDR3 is TGTGCCAGCAGCAAGGGGACTAGCGCGAACACCGGGGAGCTGTTTTTT.

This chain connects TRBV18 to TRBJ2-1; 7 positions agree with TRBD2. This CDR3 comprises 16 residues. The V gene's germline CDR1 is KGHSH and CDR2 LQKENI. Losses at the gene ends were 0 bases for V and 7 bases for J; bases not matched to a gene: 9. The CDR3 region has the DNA TGTGCCAGCTCACCACCGTCCGGACTAGATACTAATGAGCAGTTCTTC. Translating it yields CASSPPSGLDTNEQFF.

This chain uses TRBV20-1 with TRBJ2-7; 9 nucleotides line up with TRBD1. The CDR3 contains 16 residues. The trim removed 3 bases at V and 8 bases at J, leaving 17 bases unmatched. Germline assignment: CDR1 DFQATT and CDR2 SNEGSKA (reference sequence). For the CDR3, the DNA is TGCAGTGCTAGTGAACAGACCGGGACAGGGCTTTTGAAGCAGTACTTC. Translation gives CSASEQTGTGLLKQYF.

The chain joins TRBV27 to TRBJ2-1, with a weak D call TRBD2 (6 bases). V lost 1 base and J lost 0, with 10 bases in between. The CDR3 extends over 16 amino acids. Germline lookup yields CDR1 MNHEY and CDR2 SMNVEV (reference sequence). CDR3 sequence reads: CASSLYRGSSYNEQFF. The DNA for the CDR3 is TGTGCCAGCAGTTTATATCGGGGGAGCTCCTACAATGAGCAGTTCTTC.

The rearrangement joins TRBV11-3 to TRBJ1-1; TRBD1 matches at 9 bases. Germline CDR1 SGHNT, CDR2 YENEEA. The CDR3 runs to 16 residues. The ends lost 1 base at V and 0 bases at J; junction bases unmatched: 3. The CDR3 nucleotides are TGTGCCAGCAGCTTAGCTACAGGGGGCGTGAACACTGAAGCTTTCTTT. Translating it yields CASSLATGGVNTEAFF.

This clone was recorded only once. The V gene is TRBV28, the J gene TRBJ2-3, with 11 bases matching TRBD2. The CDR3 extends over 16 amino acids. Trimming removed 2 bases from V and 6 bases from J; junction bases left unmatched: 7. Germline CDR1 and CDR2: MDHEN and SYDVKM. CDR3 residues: CASSLGLAGVQDTQYF. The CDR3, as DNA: TGTGCCAGCAGTTTAGGACTAGCGGGCGTACAGGATACGCAGTATTTT.

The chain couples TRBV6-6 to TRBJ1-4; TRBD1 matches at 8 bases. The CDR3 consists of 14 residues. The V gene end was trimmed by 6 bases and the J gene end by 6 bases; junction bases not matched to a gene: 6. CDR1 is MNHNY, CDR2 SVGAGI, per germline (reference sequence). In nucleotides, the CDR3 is TGTGCCAGCAGCCGACAGGGGAGGGATGAAAAACTGTTTTTT. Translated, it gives CASSRQGRDEKLFF.

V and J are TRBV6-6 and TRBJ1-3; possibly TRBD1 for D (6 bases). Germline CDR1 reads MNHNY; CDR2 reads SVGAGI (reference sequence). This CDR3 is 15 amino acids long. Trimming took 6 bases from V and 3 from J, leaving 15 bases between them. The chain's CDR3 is CASSTGNLYGNTIYF. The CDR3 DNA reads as TGTGCCAGCAGCACAGGGAACCTCTATGGAAACACCATATATTTT.

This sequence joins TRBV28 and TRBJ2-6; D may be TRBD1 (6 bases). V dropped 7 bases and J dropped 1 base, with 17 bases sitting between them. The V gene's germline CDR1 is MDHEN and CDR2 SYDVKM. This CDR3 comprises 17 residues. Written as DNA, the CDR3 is TGTGCCAGCACCAGGGGACGGCGCTTTTCTGGGGCCAACGTCCTGACTTTC. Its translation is CASTRGRRFSGANVLTF.

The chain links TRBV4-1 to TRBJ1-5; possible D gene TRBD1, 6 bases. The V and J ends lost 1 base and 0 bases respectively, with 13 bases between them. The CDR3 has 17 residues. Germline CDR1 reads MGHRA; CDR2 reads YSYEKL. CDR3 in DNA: TGCGCCAGCAGCCAAGTCGCTTGGACAGCTAGCAATCAGCCCCAGCATTTT. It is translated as CASSQVAWTASNQPQHF.

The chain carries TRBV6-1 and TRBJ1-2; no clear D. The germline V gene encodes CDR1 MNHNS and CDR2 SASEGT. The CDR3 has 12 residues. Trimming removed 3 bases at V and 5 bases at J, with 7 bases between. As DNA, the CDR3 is TGTGCCAGCAGTGACGCGCTTTATGGCTACACCTTC. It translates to CASSDALYGYTF.